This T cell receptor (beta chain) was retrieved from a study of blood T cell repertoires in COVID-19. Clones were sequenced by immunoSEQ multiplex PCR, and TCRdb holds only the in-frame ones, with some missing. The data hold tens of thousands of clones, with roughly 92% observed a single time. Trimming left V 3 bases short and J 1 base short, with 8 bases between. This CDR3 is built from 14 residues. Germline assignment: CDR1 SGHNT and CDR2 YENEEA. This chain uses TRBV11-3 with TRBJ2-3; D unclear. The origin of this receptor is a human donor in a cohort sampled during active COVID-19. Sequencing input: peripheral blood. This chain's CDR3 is CASSFVRGTDTQYF. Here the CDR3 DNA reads TGTGCCAGCAGCTTTGTCCGCGGCACAGATACGCAGTATTTT.